Described below is a single T cell receptor (beta chain) sequence and its context. Its antigen remains unknown. Under the authors' procedure: ImmunoSEQ sequences covered only the junction and lacked quality scores; filtering therefore differed. Profiled with immunoSEQ multiplex PCR; TCRdb holds only in-frame clones, not every one. The D gene and trimming were derived from the DNA, and the V and J assignments and clone size from that table. Among about 2.4 million clones, more than 80% were seen once, and the ten largest hold around 0.15%. This entry belongs to a study of shared clonotypes between healthy human individuals. Study in general: A donor's plate count was three for CD4 naive and three for CD4 memory; CD8 naive had two and CD8 memory one. Study-level results: The study found approximately 5% of naive CD4 clonotypes shared across several donors.

All donors qualified as healthy HIV-negative adults and had experienced no recent acute infections or vaccinations. CDR3 size: 13 residues. V shed 6 bases and J shed 0 bases, with 8 bases lying between them. Germline-derived CDR1 and CDR2 are MNHNY and SVGAGI (reference sequence). The sample comprised naive CD4+ T cells sorted from blood. As for subset: CD45RA+ positively selected. The chain uses TRBV6-6 and TRBJ1-1; D call uncertain. This TCR was recovered from a man younger than 35 in good health. The CDR3 nucleotides are TGTGCCAGCAGACTCGAGGTGAACACTGAAGCTTTCTTT. Residues: CASRLEVNTEAFF.